Described below is a single TCR beta chain sequence and its context. The data derive from a study of blood T cell repertoires in COVID-19. Study overall: T cells, B-cell-depleted T cells, or PBMCs provided the cDNA or gDNA that served as material.

This table comes from immunoSEQ multiplex PCR, and its TCRdb copy is limited to in-frame clones, with some not included. The top ten clones hold more than 8% of a sample with 40,000 or so clones, more than 80% of them seen once. Germline V CDR1 and CDR2: MNHEY, SMNVEV (reference sequence). V lost 3 bases to trimming and J lost 5 bases; unmatched junction nucleotides: 12. This CDR3 spans 18 amino acids. This rearrangement joins TRBV27 to TRBJ2-6; the match to TRBD1 covers 8 bases. The receptor was derived from a man in his 60s in a cohort sampled during active COVID-19. What was sequenced was peripheral blood. The CDR3 region has the DNA TGTGCCAGCAGTTTTTCAACAGGGGGAATAGTAAGGGCCAACGTCCTGACTTTC. Translated, it gives CASSFSTGGIVRANVLTF.